This TCR beta chain was recovered during a study of regulatory T cells in long-lasting Graves disease. For the study at large: Persistent Graves' disease denoted over 5 years of antithyroid drugs plus positive TSH receptor antibodies. Study-wide results and limits: Persistent Graves' patients possessed reduced TCR diversity relative to recently diagnosed ones. Among samples with persistent disease, TRBV28, TRBJ1-2 and TRBJ2-5 were favored.

Stated time point: persistent/refractory GD, antithyroid drugs over 5 years with positive TRAb. PBMC-extracted RNA yielded the TCR library. This CDR3 has 12 amino acids. Trimming took off 4 bases at V and 4 bases at J, with 8 bases between the two ends. Germline CDR1 SGDLS, CDR2 YYNGEE. This clonotype was counted between two and nine times. The target antigen is unknown. With iRepertoire HTBI primers and Arm-PCR of CDR3 regions, TCR beta libraries were built. TCRdb re-derived calls from the multiplex PCR reads in MiXCR, one entry per CDR3 protein. The table includes fewer than 450,000 distinct CDR3 sequences, less than 25% detected once.

This TCR was sampled from a female donor with Graves disease. V and J are TRBV9 and TRBJ1-2; D not certain. Specimen: peripheral blood mononuclear cells (PBMCs), collected when the disease was refractory, from a patient treated with antithyroid drugs. The CDR3 region is CASSTSGYGYTF. For the CDR3, the DNA is TGTGCCAGCAGCACCTCAGGCTATGGCTACACCTTC.